The clone carrying this T cell receptor (beta chain) occurred many times. Time point noted: blood at routine non-recurrence follow-up after resection. Sequencing of whole RNA from tumor, nontumor lung or frozen PBMC involved no sorting. One entry per CDR3 protein results from TCRdb running MiXCR on the 5' RACE reads. The sample has about 52,000 distinct CDR3 sequences; around 7.7% are singletons. The data derive from a study of spatial heterogeneity in lung cancer. Study summary: Raw-read counts averaged over ten per unique TCR and UMI combination.

CDR1 and CDR2 (germline): SGHRS, YFSETQ. The CDR3 is made up of 15 amino acids. Deletions cut 4 bases from V and 2 bases from J, with 16 bases between. The chain links TRBV5-1 to TRBJ2-7; D may match TRBD1 or TRBD2 (5 bases each). This TCR was recovered from a female donor with early-stage non-small cell lung cancer. Specimen: PBMCs, collected at follow-up. The CDR3 coding sequence is TGCGCCAGCAGCCACGGGACGGCAACCCCCTACGAGCAGTACTTC. This sequence encodes CASSHGTATPYEQYF. Looking up the rest from reference TRBV5-1 and TRBJ2-7 gives the full variable domain: KAGVTQTPRYLIKTRGQQVTLSCSPISGHRSVSWYQQTPGQGLQFLFEYFSETQRNKGNFPGRFSGRQFSNSRSEMNVSTLELGDSALYLCASSHGTATPYEQYFGPGTRLTVT.